This T cell receptor beta chain was observed in a study of CD8 T cells in ankylosing spondylitis. Broader study findings: CD8+ cells made up the disease-linked clones, which were relatively rare in peripheral blood. A motif in TCR beta, a set of under ten highly homologous variants, appeared characteristic of ankylosing spondylitis blood.

This clonotype was observed a handful of times. As yet, its antigen is unknown. Germline CDR1 DFQATT, CDR2 SNEGSKA (reference sequence). V was clipped by 6 bases and J by 4 bases; unmatched bases: 9. This CDR3 spans 14 amino acids. As the method for making TCR beta libraries, quantitative 5'-RACE with molecular barcodes was used. TCRdb ran MiXCR on the 5' RACE reads and lists one entry per CDR3 protein. The table includes 150,000 to 200,000 distinct CDR3 sequences, 18% detected once. What was sequenced was blood, either unsorted or a sorted T cell fraction (not recorded which). V and J are TRBV20-1 and TRBJ2-1, with 7 bases matching TRBD1. The origin of this receptor is a male donor aged 5-29 years with ankylosing spondylitis or in good health (not recorded which). The CDR3 protein is CSAKRDSLYNEQFF. In DNA, the CDR3 is TGCAGTGCGAAAAGGGACAGCTTATACAATGAGCAGTTCTTC.